Presented here are 11 T cell receptor beta chains from one specimen sequenced in a study of spatial heterogeneity in lung cancer. Study observations and caveats: Counts of expanded alpha and beta TCRs within tumors tracked the tumor nonsynonymous mutation count.

One entry per CDR3 protein results from TCRdb running MiXCR on the 5' RACE reads. The table includes around 2,500 distinct CDR3 sequences, 4.5% to 6% detected once. The antigens of these receptors remain unknown. Regarding time point: sample taken at primary tumor resection. The specimen comprised lung tumor tissue, sampled at surgery. All receptors come from a male donor with early-stage non-small cell lung cancer.

This clonotype ranks as medium-sized. The library was prepared for alpha chains; this beta chain is a stray read, so its frequency means little. V gene TRBV7-8 combines with J gene TRBJ1-6, with a possible D match to TRBD1 (6 bases). The CDR3 sequence is 15 residues long. V shed 7 bases and J shed 5 bases, with 15 bases lying between them. CDR1 and CDR2 (germline): SGHVS, FQNEAQ. The CDR3: CASTLMTGNNSPLHF. For the CDR3, the DNA is TGTGCCAGCACCCTAATGACAGGAAATAATTCACCCCTCCACTTT. The variable domain in full, with the rest retrieved from reference TRBV7-8 and TRBJ1-6, is GAGVSQSPRYKVAKRGQDVALRCDPISGHVSLFWYQQALGQGPEFLTYFQNEAQLDKSGLPSDRFFAERPEGSVSTLKIQRTQQEDSAVYLCASTLMTGNNSPLHFGNGTRLTVT.

This clonotype was seen only a few times. For a library built for alpha chains, this beta chain is a stray read; little rests on its size. The V and J genes are TRBV7-9 and TRBJ1-4; D remains ambiguous. This CDR3 has 16 amino acids. In germline, CDR1 is SEHNR, CDR2 FQNEAQ (reference sequence). V dropped 5 bases and J dropped 0 bases, with 13 bases sitting between them. Here the CDR3 DNA reads TGTGCCAGCAGCAGCGAAGAGGGCGCAACTAATGAAAAACTGTTTTTT. Its translation: CASSSEEGATNEKLFF. The full variable domain, completed using reference TRBV7-9 and TRBJ1-4, is DTGVSQNPRHKITKRGQNVTFRCDPISEHNRLYWYRQTLGQGPEFLTYFQNEAQLEKSRLLSDRFSAERPKGSFSTLEIQRTEQGDSAMYLCASSSEEGATNEKLFFGSGTQLSVL.

This clonotype counts as medium-sized. This beta chain represents an off-target read in a library built for alpha chains; its size is of limited meaning. The V call is TRBV18, the J call TRBJ2-5, with 7 bases aligning to TRBD2. Per the germline V gene, CDR1 is KGHSH and CDR2 is LQKENI. The CDR3 is 16 residues long. J lost 2 bases, V lost 3 bases, and 9 bases had no gene match. CDR3 in amino acids: CASSPWRAGIQETQYF. In nucleotides, the CDR3 is TGTGCCAGCTCACCGTGGAGAGCGGGGATACAAGAGACCCAGTACTTC.

This clonotype ranks as medium-sized. This beta chain is off target for a library built for alpha chains, so its abundance means little. The chain uses TRBV10-3 and TRBJ1-5; no clear D. CDR3 size: 14 residues. Trimming pared 0 bases from V and 5 bases from J, leaving 8 bases between. Germline V gives CDR1 ENHRY, CDR2 SYGVKD. CDR3: CAISESRVYQPQHF. The DNA of the CDR3 is TGTGCCATCAGTGAGTCGAGGGTGTATCAGCCCCAGCATTTT.

In this sample, this clonotype is medium-sized. This beta chain lies outside the target of a library built for alpha chains; its clone size means little. The chain uses TRBV20-1 and TRBJ2-1; TRBD2 aligns across 7 bases. CDR3 length: 14 residues. V dropped 2 bases and J dropped 0; count of bases not matched to a gene: 1. CDR1 is DFQATT, CDR2 SNEGSKA, per germline (reference sequence). In DNA, the CDR3 is TGCAGTGCTAGAAGCGGGGCCTCCTACAATGAGCAGTTCTTC. This encodes CSARSGASYNEQFF.

This clonotype ranks as medium-sized. This beta chain is off target for a library built for alpha chains, so its abundance means little. The genes are TRBV20-1 and TRBJ2-1; 7 positions agree with TRBD2. The CDR3 sequence is 11 residues long. The germline V gene encodes CDR1 DFQATT and CDR2 SNEGSKA (reference sequence). V shed 6 bases, J shed 14 bases, and the junction held 10 bases outside the gene matches. The CDR3 region has the DNA TGCAGTGCCAGTGGAGCGGGGAGAGAGTTCTTC. The encoded protein is CSASGAGREFF.

This clonotype came up many times. This beta chain is off target for a library built for alpha chains, so its abundance means little. The chain combines TRBV2 with TRBJ1-6, with 8 bases lining up with TRBD1. Germline V lookup: CDR1 SNHLY, CDR2 FYNNEI. Trimming took 4 bases from V and 11 from J; bases not matched to a gene: 7. The CDR3 has 14 amino acids. The CDR3 loop is CASSGTGLGTPLHF. The CDR3 DNA reads as TGTGCCAGCAGTGGGACAGGGCTGGGGACACCCCTCCACTTT.

Judged by abundance, this clonotype is medium-sized. With the library built for alpha chains, this beta chain is off target and its frequency is not meaningful. The CDR3 loop is CSALSTSGYEQYF. CDR3 DNA: TGCAGTGCTCTTTCGACTAGCGGCTACGAGCAGTACTTC. The chain joins TRBV20-1 to TRBJ2-7, with 9 bases lining up with TRBD2. This CDR3 has 13 residues. CDR1 and CDR2 from the germline V gene are DFQATT and SNEGSKA (reference sequence). V was clipped by 5 bases and J by 3 bases; unmatched bases: 5.

The count of this clonotype is one. A library prepared for alpha chains yielded this beta chain as an off-target read; its size is of little meaning. The V gene is TRBV7-9, the J gene TRBJ2-1; D may be TRBD2 (6 bases). Germline lookup yields CDR1 SEHNR and CDR2 FQNEAQ (reference sequence). The CDR3 contains 12 residues. With 5 bases removed from V and 8 bases from J, the gap between germline ends came to 10 bases. The CDR3 sequence: CASSPWGDEQFF. The CDR3 coding sequence is TGTGCCAGCAGCCCGTGGGGGGATGAGCAGTTCTTC.

This clonotype showed up many times. This beta chain turned up in a library designed for alpha chains; as an off-target read, its abundance says little. This CDR3 reads CASSTRTYNSPLHF. CDR3 coding DNA: TGTGCCAGCAGCACAAGGACCTATAATTCACCCCTCCACTTT. V and J are TRBV13 and TRBJ1-6; D uncertain. Germline assignment: CDR1 PRHDT and CDR2 FYEKMQ (reference sequence). CDR3 length: 14 residues. The V end lost 5 bases, the J end lost 2 bases, and 7 bases lay between the germline ends.

This clonotype was recorded at least ten times. Being off target in a library aimed at alpha chains, this beta chain has a size of little meaning. This sequence joins TRBV4-3 and TRBJ1-1; D possibly corresponds to TRBD1 (5 bases). Germline CDR1 LGHNA, CDR2 YSLEER. The CDR3 runs to 16 residues. V gave up 0 bases and J gave up 1 base, with 12 bases separating them. CDR3 sequence (DNA): TGCGCCAGCAGCCAAGATAAGTCCGGGACGAACACTGAAGCTTTCTTT. Amino acids: CASSQDKSGTNTEAFF.